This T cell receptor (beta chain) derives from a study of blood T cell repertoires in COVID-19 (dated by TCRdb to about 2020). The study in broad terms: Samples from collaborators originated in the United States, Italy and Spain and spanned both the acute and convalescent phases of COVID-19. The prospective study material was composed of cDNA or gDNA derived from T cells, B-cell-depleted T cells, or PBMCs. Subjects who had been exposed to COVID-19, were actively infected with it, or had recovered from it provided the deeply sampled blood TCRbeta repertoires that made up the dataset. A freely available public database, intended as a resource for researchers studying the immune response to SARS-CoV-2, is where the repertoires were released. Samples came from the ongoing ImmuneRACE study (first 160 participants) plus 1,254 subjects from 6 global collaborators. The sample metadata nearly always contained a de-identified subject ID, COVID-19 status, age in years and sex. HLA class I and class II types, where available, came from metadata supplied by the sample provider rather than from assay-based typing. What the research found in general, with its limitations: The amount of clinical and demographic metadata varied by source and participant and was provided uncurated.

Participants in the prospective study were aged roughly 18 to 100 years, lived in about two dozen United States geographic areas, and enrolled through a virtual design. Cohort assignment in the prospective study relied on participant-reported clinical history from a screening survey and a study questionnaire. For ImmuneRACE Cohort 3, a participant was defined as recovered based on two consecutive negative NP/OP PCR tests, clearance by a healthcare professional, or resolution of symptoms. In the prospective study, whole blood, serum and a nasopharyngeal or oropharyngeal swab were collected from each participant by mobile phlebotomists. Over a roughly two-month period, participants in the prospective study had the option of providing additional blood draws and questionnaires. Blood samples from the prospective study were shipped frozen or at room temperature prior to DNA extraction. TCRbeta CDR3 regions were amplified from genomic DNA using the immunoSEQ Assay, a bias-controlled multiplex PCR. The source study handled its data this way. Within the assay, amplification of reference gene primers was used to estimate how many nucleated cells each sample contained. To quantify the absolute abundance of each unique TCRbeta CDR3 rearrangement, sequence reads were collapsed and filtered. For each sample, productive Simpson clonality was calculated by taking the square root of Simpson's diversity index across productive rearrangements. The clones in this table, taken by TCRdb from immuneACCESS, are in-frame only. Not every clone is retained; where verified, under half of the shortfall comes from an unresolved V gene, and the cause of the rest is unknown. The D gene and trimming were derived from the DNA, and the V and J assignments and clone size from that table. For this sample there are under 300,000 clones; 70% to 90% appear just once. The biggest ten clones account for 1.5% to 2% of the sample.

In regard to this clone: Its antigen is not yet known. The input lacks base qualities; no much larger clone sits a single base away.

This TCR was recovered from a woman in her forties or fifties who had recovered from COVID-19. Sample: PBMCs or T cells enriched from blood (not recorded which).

The DNA sequence is given as TGTGCCAGCAGCGTGAGGCCGGGACAGGCCATCAATAGAGTTGAGCAGTTCTTC. Its amino acids are CASSVRPGQAINRVEQFF. This chain is built from TRBV9 and TRBJ2-1, with 8 bases aligning to TRBD1. The CDR3 starts with the cysteine, ends with the phenylalanine, and has 18 residues. Only the CDR3 region is kept as DNA, spanning 54 bases read in frame from base 1. At the junction V is shortened by 2 bases and J by 9 bases; bases outside the gene matches: 19. As encoded in the germline V gene, CDR1 is SGDLS while CDR2 is YYNGEE.